The clone carrying this TCR beta chain appeared once. The antigen remains undetermined. A multiplex PCR was run with 60 Vbeta primers and 13 Jbeta primers. Original analysis: Counted up in a later analysis, unique TCR beta chains came to some 75 million, with around 10 million shared. TCRdb's table, derived via immunoSEQ multiplex PCR, lists solely in-frame clones and lacks some. V and J calls and clone size are those listed in that table; D and trimming were worked out from the DNA. This table holds about 190,000 clones, around 83% found once. This record belongs to a study of cytomegalovirus exposure and HLA in healthy donors. Points from the study as a whole: A later analysis found most CMV-associated TCR beta chains apparently HLA-restricted. Later work found that TCR association rates differed between HLA loci; DRB1 had the most and HLA-C the fewest. Despite most TCR sequences being rare, some public TCRs occurred in many donors.

The V end lost 0 bases, the J end lost 14 bases, and 17 bases lay between the germline ends. The CDR3 loop spans 13 amino acids. CDR1 is SGHDT and CDR2 is YYEEEE in the germline V gene. The sequencing sample was made of PBMCs. The genes are TRBV5-6 and TRBJ1-2; D possibly corresponds to TRBD1 (5 bases). The sequence derives from a man in his forties in good health and CMV-seropositive. The CDR3 here is CASSLGGGRSGTF. The CDR3 nucleotides are TGTGCCAGCAGCTTGGGGGGCGGGCGAAGCGGGACCTTC.